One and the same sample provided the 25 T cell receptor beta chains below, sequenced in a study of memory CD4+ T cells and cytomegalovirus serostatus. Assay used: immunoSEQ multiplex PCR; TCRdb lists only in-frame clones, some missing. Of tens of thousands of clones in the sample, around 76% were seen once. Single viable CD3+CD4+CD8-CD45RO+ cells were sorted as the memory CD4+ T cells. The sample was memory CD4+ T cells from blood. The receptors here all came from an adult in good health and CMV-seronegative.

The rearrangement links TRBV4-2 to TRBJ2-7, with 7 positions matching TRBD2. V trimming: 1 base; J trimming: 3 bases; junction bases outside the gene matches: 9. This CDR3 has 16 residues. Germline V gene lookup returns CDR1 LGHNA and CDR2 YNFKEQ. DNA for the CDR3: TGTGCCAGCAGCCAAGTCTATGCGGGAGAAAGCTACGAGCAGTACTTC. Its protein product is CASSQVYAGESYEQYF.

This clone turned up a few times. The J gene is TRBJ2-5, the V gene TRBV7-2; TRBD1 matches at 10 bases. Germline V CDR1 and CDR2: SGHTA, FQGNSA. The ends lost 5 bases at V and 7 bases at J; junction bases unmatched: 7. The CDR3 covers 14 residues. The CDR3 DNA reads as TGTGCCAGCAGCCCGGACAGGGGGTGGGTGACCCAGTACTTC. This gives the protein CASSPDRGWVTQYF. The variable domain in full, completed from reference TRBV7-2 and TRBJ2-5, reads GAGVSQSPSNKVTEKGKDVELRCDPISGHTALYWYRQSLGQGLEFLIYFQGNSAPDKSGLPSDRFSAERTGGSVSTLTIQRTQQEDSAVYLCASSPDRGWVTQYFGPGTRLLVL.

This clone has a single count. CDR3 DNA sequence: TGTGCCAGCAGCTTGGGGTACGGTCAGCCCCAGCATTTT. This encodes CASSLGYGQPQHF. The chain couples TRBV7-9 to TRBJ1-5; D remains ambiguous. The CDR3 is 13 residues long. Germline V gene lookup returns CDR1 SEHNR and CDR2 FQNEAQ (reference sequence). The V and J ends lost 3 bases and 6 bases respectively, with 9 bases between them.

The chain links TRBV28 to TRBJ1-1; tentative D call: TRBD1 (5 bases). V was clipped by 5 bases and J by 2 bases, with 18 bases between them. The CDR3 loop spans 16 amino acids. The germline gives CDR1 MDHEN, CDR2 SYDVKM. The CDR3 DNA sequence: TGTGCCAGCAGTCCGCTACCCCATACAGGAAACACTGAAGCTTTCTTT. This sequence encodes CASSPLPHTGNTEAFF. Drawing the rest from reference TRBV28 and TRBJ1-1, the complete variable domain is DVKVTQSSRYLVKRTGEKVFLECVQDMDHENMFWYRQDPGLGLRLIYFSYDVKMKEKGDIPEGYSVSREKKERFSLILESASTNQTSMYLCASSPLPHTGNTEAFFGQGTRLTVV.

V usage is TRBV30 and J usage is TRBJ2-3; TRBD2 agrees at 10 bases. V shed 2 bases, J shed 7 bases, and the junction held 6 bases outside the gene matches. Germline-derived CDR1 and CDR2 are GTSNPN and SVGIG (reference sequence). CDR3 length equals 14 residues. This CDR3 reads CAWSSSGGFHTQYF. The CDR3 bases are TGTGCCTGGAGTAGTAGCGGGGGGTTTCATACGCAGTATTTT. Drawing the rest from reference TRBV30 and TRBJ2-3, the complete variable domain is SQTIHQWPATLVQPVGSPLSLECTVEGTSNPNLYWYRQAAGRGLQLLFYSVGIGQISSEVPQNLSASRPQDRQFILSSKKLLLSDSGFYLCAWSSSGGFHTQYFGPGTRLTVL.

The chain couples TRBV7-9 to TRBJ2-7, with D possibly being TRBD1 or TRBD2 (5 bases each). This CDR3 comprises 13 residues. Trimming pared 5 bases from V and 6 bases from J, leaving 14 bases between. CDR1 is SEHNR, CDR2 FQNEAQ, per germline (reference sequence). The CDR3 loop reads CASSLRDAGEQYF. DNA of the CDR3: TGTGCCAGCAGCCTCCGGGACGCAGGCGAGCAGTACTTC.

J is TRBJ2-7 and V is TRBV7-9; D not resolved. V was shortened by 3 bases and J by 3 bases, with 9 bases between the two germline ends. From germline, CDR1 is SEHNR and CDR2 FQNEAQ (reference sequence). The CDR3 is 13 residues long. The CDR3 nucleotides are TGTGCCAGCAGCTTGCGCGGCGGCTACGAGCAGTACTTC. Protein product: CASSLRGGYEQYF. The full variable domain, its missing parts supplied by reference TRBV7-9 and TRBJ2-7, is DTGVSQNPRHKITKRGQNVTFRCDPISEHNRLYWYRQTLGQGPEFLTYFQNEAQLEKSRLLSDRFSAERPKGSFSTLEIQRTEQGDSAMYLCASSLRGGYEQYFGPGTRLTVT.

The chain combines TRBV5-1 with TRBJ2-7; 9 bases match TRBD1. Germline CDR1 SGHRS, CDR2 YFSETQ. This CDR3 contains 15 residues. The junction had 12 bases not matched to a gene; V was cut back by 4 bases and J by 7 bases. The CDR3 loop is CASSSSGTGSWEQYF. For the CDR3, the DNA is TGCGCCAGCAGCAGCTCCGGGACAGGGTCTTGGGAGCAGTACTTC.

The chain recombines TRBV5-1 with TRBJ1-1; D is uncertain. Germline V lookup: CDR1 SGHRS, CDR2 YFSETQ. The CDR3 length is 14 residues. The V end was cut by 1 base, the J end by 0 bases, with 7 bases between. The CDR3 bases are TGCGCCAGCAGCTTGTACGACATGAACACTGAAGCTTTCTTT. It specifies CASSLYDMNTEAFF.

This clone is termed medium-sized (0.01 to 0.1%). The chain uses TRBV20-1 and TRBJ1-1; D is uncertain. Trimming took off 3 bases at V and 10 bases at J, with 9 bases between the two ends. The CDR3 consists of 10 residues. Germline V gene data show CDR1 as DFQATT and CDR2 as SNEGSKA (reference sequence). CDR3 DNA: TGCAGTGCTAGTGGTTTCGCAGCTTTCTTT. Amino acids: CSASGFAAFF.

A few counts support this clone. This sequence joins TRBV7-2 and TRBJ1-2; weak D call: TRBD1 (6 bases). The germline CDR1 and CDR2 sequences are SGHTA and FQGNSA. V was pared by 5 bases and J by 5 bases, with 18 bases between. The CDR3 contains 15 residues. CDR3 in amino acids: CASSPNTGYGYGYTF. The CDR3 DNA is TGTGCCAGCAGCCCGAATACAGGGTATGGGTATGGCTACACCTTC.

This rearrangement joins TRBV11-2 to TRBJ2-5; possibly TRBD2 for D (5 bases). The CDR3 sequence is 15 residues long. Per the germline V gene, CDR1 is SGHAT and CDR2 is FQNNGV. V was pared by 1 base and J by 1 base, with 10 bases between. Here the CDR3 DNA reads TGTGCCAGCAGCTTAGGGTCGGGGTTCCAAGAGACCCAGTACTTC. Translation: CASSLGSGFQETQYF.

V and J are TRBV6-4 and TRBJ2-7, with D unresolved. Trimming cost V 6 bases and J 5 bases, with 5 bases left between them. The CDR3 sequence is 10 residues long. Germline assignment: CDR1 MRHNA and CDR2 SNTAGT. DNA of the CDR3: TGTGCCAGCAGCGATGACGAGCAGTACTTC. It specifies CASSDDEQYF.

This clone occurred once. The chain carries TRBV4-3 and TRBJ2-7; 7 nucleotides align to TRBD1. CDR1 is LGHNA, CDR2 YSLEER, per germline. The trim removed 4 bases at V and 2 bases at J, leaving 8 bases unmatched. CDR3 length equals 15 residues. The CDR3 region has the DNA TGCGCCAGCAGCCCATTCCGGGACAGTGCCTACGAGCAGTACTTC. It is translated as CASSPFRDSAYEQYF.

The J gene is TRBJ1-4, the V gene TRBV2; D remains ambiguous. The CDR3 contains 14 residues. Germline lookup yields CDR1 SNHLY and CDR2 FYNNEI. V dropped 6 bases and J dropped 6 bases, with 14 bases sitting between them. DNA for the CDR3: TGTGCCAGCAGGACCCCAGCGAGTGATGAAAAACTGTTTTTT. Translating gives CASRTPASDEKLFF.

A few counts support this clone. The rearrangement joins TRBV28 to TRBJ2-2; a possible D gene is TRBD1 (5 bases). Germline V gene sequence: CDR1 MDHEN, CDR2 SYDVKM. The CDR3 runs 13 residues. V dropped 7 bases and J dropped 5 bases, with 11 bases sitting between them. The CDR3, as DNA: TGTGCCAGCACGTCAGGGCGGACCGGGGAGCTGTTTTTT. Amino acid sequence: CASTSGRTGELFF.

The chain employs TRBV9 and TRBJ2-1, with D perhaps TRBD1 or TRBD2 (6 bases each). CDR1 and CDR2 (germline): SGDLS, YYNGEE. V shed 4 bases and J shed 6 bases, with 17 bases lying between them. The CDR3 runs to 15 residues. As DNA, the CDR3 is TGTGCCAGCAGCCAATTAGGAGGGGGAACCAATGAGCAGTTCTTC. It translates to CASSQLGGGTNEQFF.

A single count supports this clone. The chain's CDR3 is CASRKTGQPNEKLFF. Here the CDR3 DNA reads TGTGCCAGTAGAAAAACGGGACAGCCTAATGAAAAACTGTTTTTT. The V gene is TRBV19, the J gene TRBJ1-4, with 7 bases lining up with TRBD1. Germline V CDR1 and CDR2: LNHDA, SQIVND (reference sequence). The CDR3 runs 15 residues. With V trimmed by 6 bases and J by 3 bases, 7 bases remained unmatched.

CDR3 coding DNA: TGTGCCAGTAGTATAGGGCCGACTAGCCAAGAGACCCAGTACTTC. This encodes CASSIGPTSQETQYF. The V and J genes are TRBV19 and TRBJ2-5, with a tentative D call TRBD2 (6 bases). CDR1 LNHDA and CDR2 SQIVND come from the germline V gene (reference sequence). The CDR3 has 15 amino acids. Trimming pared 1 base from V and 1 base from J, leaving 10 bases between. Together with reference TRBV19 and TRBJ2-5, the CDR3 gives the full variable domain: DGGITQSPKYLFRKEGQNVTLSCEQNLNHDAMYWYRQDPGQGLRLIYYSQIVNDFQKGDIAEGYSVSREKKESFPLTVTSAQKNPTAFYLCASSIGPTSQETQYFGPGTRLLVL.

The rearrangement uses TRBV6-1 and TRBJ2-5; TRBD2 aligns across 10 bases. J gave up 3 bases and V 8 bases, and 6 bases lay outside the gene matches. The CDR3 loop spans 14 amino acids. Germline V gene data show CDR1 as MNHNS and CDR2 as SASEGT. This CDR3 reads CASEDLAGEETQYF. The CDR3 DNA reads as TGTGCCAGCGAAGATCTAGCGGGAGAAGAGACCCAGTACTTC.

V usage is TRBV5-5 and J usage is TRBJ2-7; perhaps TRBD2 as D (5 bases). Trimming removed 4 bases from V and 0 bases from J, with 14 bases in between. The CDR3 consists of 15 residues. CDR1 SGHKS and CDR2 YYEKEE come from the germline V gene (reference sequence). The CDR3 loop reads CASSTSRVPSYEQYF. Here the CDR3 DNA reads TGTGCCAGCAGCACTAGTAGGGTCCCCTCCTACGAGCAGTACTTC.

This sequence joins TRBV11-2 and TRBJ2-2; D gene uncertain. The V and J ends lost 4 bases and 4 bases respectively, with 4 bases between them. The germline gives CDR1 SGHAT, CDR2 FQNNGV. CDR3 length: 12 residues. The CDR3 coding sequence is TGTGCCAGCAGCTCCTTCACCGGGGAGCTGTTTTTT. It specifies CASSSFTGELFF. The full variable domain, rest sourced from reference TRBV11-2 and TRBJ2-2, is EAGVAQSPRYKIIEKRQSVAFWCNPISGHATLYWYQQILGQGPKLLIQFQNNGVVDDSQLPKDRFSAERLKGVDSTLKIQPAKLEDSAVYLCASSSFTGELFFGEGSRLTVL.

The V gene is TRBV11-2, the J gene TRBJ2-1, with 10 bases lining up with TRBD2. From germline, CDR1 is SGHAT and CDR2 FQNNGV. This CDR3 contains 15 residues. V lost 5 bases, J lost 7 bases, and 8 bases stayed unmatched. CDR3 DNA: TGTGCCAGCAGCCAACTAGCGGGAAAGAGAAATGAGCAGTTCTTC. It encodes CASSQLAGKRNEQFF.

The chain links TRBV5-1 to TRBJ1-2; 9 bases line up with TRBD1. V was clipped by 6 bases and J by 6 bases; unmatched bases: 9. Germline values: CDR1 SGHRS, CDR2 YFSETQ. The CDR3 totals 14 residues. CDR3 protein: CASTLSRDRDGYTF. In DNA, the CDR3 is TGCGCCAGCACCTTATCCCGGGACAGGGATGGCTACACCTTC.

The CDR3 bases are TGTGCCAGCAGCTTAGTGAGCTTCTACGAGCAGTACTTC. It codes for CASSLVSFYEQYF. This chain joins TRBV7-2 and TRBJ2-7; D remains unclear. This CDR3 is 13 amino acids long. Trimming cost V 1 base and J 3 bases, with 7 bases left between them. Germline V gene data show CDR1 as SGHTA and CDR2 as FQGNSA.